The entry below gives a single T cell receptor (beta chain) sequence along with its context. Its antigen is not identified. MiXCR, run by TCRdb on the reads, gives a single entry per CDR3 protein. This table holds hundreds of thousands of distinct CDR3 sequences, about two fifths found once. The data stem from a study of T cell repertoires in cytomegalovirus infection. Study-wide background: Peptides in the study included HLA-C-restricted and HLA-B-restricted CMV epitopes. Signatures in public TCR beta sequences pointed to both CMV infection and matching HLA type.

V was pared by 1 base and J by 9 bases, with 7 bases between. Per germline, CDR1 SGHTA and CDR2 FQGNSA. The CDR3 extends over 11 amino acids. Study-level points and caveats: Dominating the ex vivo response were HLA-C-restricted CMV-specific TCR beta clonotypes.

The rearrangement uses TRBV7-2 and TRBJ2-7, with D unclear. The TCR sequence derives from a human donor in good health (CMV status not recorded). Some clones in this sample may be carry-over from other donors' samples. Sequencing used cultured PBMCs, obtained from culture after CMV antigen stimulation. The CDR3 here is CASSLGARQYF. Written as DNA, the CDR3 is TGTGCCAGCAGCTTAGGGGCGAGGCAGTACTTC.